A single sample gave rise to the 28 T cell receptor beta chains below, sequenced in a study of breast tumors, draining lymph nodes, adjacent tissues. MiXCR, applied by TCRdb to the multiplex PCR reads, yields one record per CDR3 protein. The sample has 180,000 or so distinct CDR3 sequences; roughly 31% are singletons. The lymph nodes were axillary draining lymph nodes from breast cancer patients. The material sequenced was axillary lymph node tissue. These receptors were obtained from a female donor with breast cancer. Some clones in this sample may be carry-over from other donors' samples.

This clonotype was recorded many times. This chain connects TRBV5-8 to TRBJ2-5; 7 nucleotides line up with TRBD2. V dropped 2 bases and J dropped 5; count of bases not matched to a gene: 12. The germline V gene encodes CDR1 SGHTS and CDR2 YDEGEE. This CDR3 is 16 amino acids long. DNA for the CDR3: TGTGCCAGCAGCTTCCCCCGTGGGGCGGGAGTTGAGACCCAGTACTTC. The encoded protein is CASSFPRGAGVETQYF.

This clonotype appeared many times. The chain has TRBV6-6 and TRBJ2-7, with TRBD2 matching 7 bases. V shed 6 bases and J 3 bases; nucleotides not matched to a gene: 5. The V gene's germline CDR1 is MNHNY and CDR2 SVGAGI (reference sequence). This CDR3 contains 13 residues. CDR3 nucleotides: TGTGCCAGCAGCCGCCGGGAGGACTACGAGCAGTACTTC. It yields the protein CASSRREDYEQYF.

Concerning this clonotype itself: A read error may explain this, as a much larger clone is one base away. This chain links TRBV9 with TRBJ2-3; 8 bases fit TRBD2. The CDR3 spans 15 residues. Germline loops: CDR1 SGDLS, CDR2 YYNGEE. The CDR3 here is CASSPLAGSRDAQYF. The CDR3 DNA reads TGTGCCAGCAGCCCCTTAGCGGGGTCAAGAGATGCGCAGTATTTT.

Points on this clonotype: One end of the junction does not line up with germline, which may come from a read error. The rearrangement links TRBV24-1 to TRBJ1-5; TRBD1 might be the D (5 bases). Per the germline V gene, CDR1 is KGHDR and CDR2 is SFDVKD. The CDR3 sequence is 17 residues long. The CDR3 bases are TGTGCCACCAGTGATTTAAGGGCGGGGGGTCACAATGAGCCCCAGCATTTT. As protein: CATSDLRAGGHNEPQHF.

This chain connects TRBV12-3 or TRBV12-4 to TRBJ2-5; 9 positions agree with TRBD2. The CDR3 is 18 residues long. V gave up 3 bases and J gave up 1 base; unmatched junction bases: 12. In nucleotides, the CDR3 is TGTGCCAGCAGTTTGGGACGGCGGGGGGGCAGGGGCCAAGAGACCCAGTACTTC. As protein: CASSLGRRGGRGQETQYF.

The table lists this clonotype with a few counts. This chain connects TRBV28 to TRBJ2-3, with TRBD2 matching over 10 bases. Germline V gene sequence: CDR1 MDHEN, CDR2 SYDVKM. The CDR3 is 16 residues long. The junction had 9 bases not matched to a gene; V was cut back by 6 bases and J by 3 bases. CDR3 DNA: TGTGCCAGCAGAGGGTCTAGCGGGAGTAGGACAGATACGCAGTATTTT. Its translation: CASRGSSGSRTDTQYF.

This clonotype was observed many times. The chain recombines TRBV6-1 with TRBJ1-2; 10 bases agree with TRBD1. V was clipped by 7 bases and J by 4 bases; unmatched bases: 3. The CDR3 totals 13 residues. Germline CDR1 reads MNHNS; CDR2 reads SASEGT. CDR3 in DNA: TGTGCCAGCATGACAGGGGGCCTCTATGGCTACACCTTC. Its protein product is CASMTGGLYGYTF.

V usage is TRBV12-3 or TRBV12-4 and J usage is TRBJ1-4, with D possibly matching TRBD1 (5 bases). Trimming shortened V by 6 bases and J by 6 bases, and 20 bases separated the two germline ends. The CDR3 spans 16 residues. The CDR3 reads CASRVNQGGWDEKLFF. The CDR3 nucleotides read TGTGCCAGCAGAGTTAATCAGGGAGGCTGGGATGAAAAACTGTTTTTT.

This clonotype appeared many times. This chain uses TRBV7-9 with TRBJ2-5; TRBD2 agrees at 7 bases. Germline loops: CDR1 SEHNR, CDR2 FQNEAQ (reference sequence). This CDR3 region has 16 residues. V dropped 6 bases and J dropped 0; count of bases not matched to a gene: 10. CDR3 amino acids: CASSTQTSYDQETQYF. CDR3 DNA sequence: TGTGCCAGCAGTACCCAGACTAGCTACGACCAAGAGACCCAGTACTTC.

For this clonotype: A much larger clone lies a single base off, so this may be a read error. This chain uses TRBV20-1 with TRBJ1-2; no reliable D call. The germline V gene has CDR1 DFQATT and CDR2 SNEGSKA (reference sequence). The CDR3 has 14 amino acids. For the CDR3, the DNA is TGCAGTGCTAGATTCACATTCAACAACTCTGGCTACACCTTC. Its translation is CSARFTFNNSGYTF.

Ten or more counts support this clonotype. The chain uses TRBV12-3 or TRBV12-4 and TRBJ1-3; 8 positions match TRBD1. Trimming took 1 base from V and 0 from J; bases not matched to a gene: 8. This CDR3 spans 18 amino acids. As DNA, the CDR3 is TGTGCCAGCAGTTTAGGGGGTGGACAGGGAAGCTCTGGAAACACCATATATTTT. Its translation is CASSLGGGQGSSGNTIYF.

This clonotype was detected once. The chain joins TRBV6-5 to TRBJ1-6; 9 positions agree with TRBD1. CDR1 and CDR2 (germline): MNHEY, SVGAGI. CDR3 length: 15 amino acids. Losses at the gene ends were 5 bases for V and 6 bases for J; bases not matched to a gene: 5. For the CDR3, the DNA is TGTGCCAGCAGTAAAGGACAGGGGACTAATTCACCCCTCCACTTT. Translation: CASSKGQGTNSPLHF.

This chain uses TRBV7-8 with TRBJ2-3, with 8 bases that match TRBD2. Trimming took 6 bases from V and 0 from J; bases not matched to a gene: 14. The CDR3 extends over 18 amino acids. The V gene's germline CDR1 is SGHVS and CDR2 FQNEAQ. The CDR3 sequence: CASSPGSGRDPSTDTQYF. In DNA, the CDR3 is TGTGCCAGCAGTCCGGGCAGCGGGAGAGATCCTAGCACAGATACGCAGTATTTT.

On this clonotype itself: A much larger clone differs from this one at a single base, so this may be a read error. V usage is TRBV18 and J usage is TRBJ1-5; weak D call: TRBD1 (6 bases). This CDR3 has 14 residues. CDR1 and CDR2 (germline): KGHSH, LQKENI. The germline V and J ends were trimmed by 4 bases and 5 bases, with 12 bases remaining between them. CDR3 amino acids: CASSLQGTYQPQHF. CDR3 DNA: TGTGCCAGCTCACTCCAGGGGACCTATCAGCCCCAGCATTTT.

This chain joins TRBV5-1 and TRBJ1-4, with D unclear. Trimming cost V 5 bases and J 8 bases, with 19 bases left between them. The CDR3 has 15 amino acids. The germline V gene has CDR1 SGHRS and CDR2 YFSETQ. The CDR3 protein is CASSPRRERKEKLFF. In nucleotides, the CDR3 is TGCGCCAGCAGTCCCCGTAGGGAGAGGAAAGAAAAACTGTTTTTT.

The table lists this clonotype with many counts. The genes are TRBV12-3 or TRBV12-4 and TRBJ1-5; D remains ambiguous. V lost 1 base, J lost 4 bases, and 8 bases lay in between. The CDR3 is 14 amino acids. Written as DNA, the CDR3 is TGTGCCAGCAGTTTAGGGGCGACGAATCAGCCCCAGCATTTT. Translation gives CASSLGATNQPQHF.

As to this clonotype: A much larger clone lies one base from this, so it may be a read error. This chain's CDR3 is CASSYSQDEQCF. CDR3 nucleotide sequence: TGTGCCAGCAGTTACTCGCAGGACGAGCAGTGCTTC. The gene calls are TRBV6-2 or TRBV6-3 and TRBJ2-7, with D hard to call. CDR3 size: 12 residues. Germline V CDR1 and CDR2: MNHEY, SVGEGT.

This clonotype has a count of ten or more. The rearrangement links TRBV28 to TRBJ1-2; D may be TRBD1 (5 bases). This CDR3 is built from 15 residues. V was clipped by 5 bases and J by 3 bases, with 16 bases between them. Per the germline V gene, CDR1 is MDHEN and CDR2 is SYDVKM. CDR3 protein: CASSTKPTGDYGYTF. The CDR3 DNA follows: TGTGCCAGCAGTACGAAACCAACAGGCGACTATGGCTACACCTTC.

This clonotype has at least ten counts. The genes are TRBV15 and TRBJ1-4; no definite D call. The CDR3 is 13 residues long. V was shortened by 2 bases and J by 10 bases, with 11 bases between the two germline ends. The V gene's germline CDR1 is LNHNV and CDR2 YYDKDF (reference sequence). CDR3: CATSRPGLGKLFF. Written as DNA, the CDR3 is TGTGCCACCAGCAGACCAGGACTCGGAAAACTGTTTTTT.

This clonotype was counted many times. The rearrangement uses TRBV11-1 and TRBJ2-3; D uncertain. The CDR3 sequence is 13 residues long. Germline V gives CDR1 SGHAT, CDR2 FQDESV (reference sequence). The V gene lost 2 bases and the J gene lost 2 bases, with 5 bases spanning the gap. CDR3 in amino acids: CASSLTYTDTQYF. In DNA form, the CDR3 reads TGTGCCAGCAGCTTAACCTACACAGATACGCAGTATTTT.

The chain combines TRBV5-1 with TRBJ1-4, with TRBD1 matching 10 bases. Germline trimming cut 5 bases from V and 8 bases from J; bases unmatched to any gene: 3. Germline loops: CDR1 SGHRS, CDR2 YFSETQ. The CDR3 spans 13 residues. The CDR3 DNA reads TGCGCCAGCAGGGGGGGACAGGGGGAAAAACTGTTTTTT. Translated, it gives CASRGGQGEKLFF.

About this clonotype itself: A much larger clone differs by one base, so this may be a read error. This chain uses TRBV5-5 with TRBJ2-5; weak D call: TRBD2 (6 bases). V was cut by 5 bases and J by 1 base, with 12 bases left in between. Germline CDR1 reads SGHKS; CDR2 reads YYEKEE (reference sequence). The CDR3 contains 14 residues. The CDR3 DNA sequence: TGTGCCAGCAGGCTTCGGACTACCCAAGAGACCCAGTACTTC. Amino acids: CASRLRTTQETQYF.

This clonotype was counted at least ten times. This sequence joins TRBV20-1 and TRBJ2-7; 16 bases agree with TRBD2. From germline, CDR1 is DFQATT and CDR2 SNEGSKA (reference sequence). Unmatched junction bases numbered 6, after V lost 2 bases and J lost 2 bases. The CDR3 is 17 residues long. The CDR3 loop is CSARKGLAGGAAYEQYF. The CDR3 DNA reads as TGCAGTGCTAGAAAGGGACTAGCGGGGGGGGCTGCCTACGAGCAGTACTTC.

This sequence joins TRBV11-3 and TRBJ2-4; 7 nucleotides line up with TRBD2. The trim removed 6 bases at V and 11 bases at J, leaving 13 bases unmatched. Germline CDR1 and CDR2: SGHNT and YENEEA. This CDR3 region has 14 residues. The DNA for the CDR3 is TGTGCCAGCAGTTACTCTCGGACTAGTAACGTTCAGTACTTC. It specifies CASSYSRTSNVQYF.

The chain couples TRBV6-2 or TRBV6-3 to TRBJ2-1; 8 positions match TRBD2. The CDR3 loop spans 14 amino acids. The J segment lost 9 bases and the V segment lost 5 bases, leaving 9 bases of the junction unmatched. Germline CDR1 is MNHEY and CDR2 is SVGEGT. The CDR3 loop is CASSLAGGDTEQFF. CDR3 DNA: TGTGCCAGCAGTCTGGCGGGAGGAGACACTGAGCAGTTCTTC.

This chain uses TRBV5-4 with TRBJ2-2, with D possibly TRBD2 on 6 matching bases. CDR3 length equals 16 residues. Germline CDR1 SGHNT, CDR2 YYREEE (reference sequence). V was pared by 1 base and J by 2 bases, with 12 bases between. The CDR3 loop is CASSLPGLSNTGELFF. The CDR3 DNA sequence: TGTGCCAGCAGCTTGCCGGGACTCTCTAACACCGGGGAGCTGTTTTTT.

This clonotype has only a few counts. The rearrangement joins TRBV6-5 to TRBJ1-4; D unclear. This CDR3 contains 18 residues. Germline CDR1 MNHEY, CDR2 SVGAGI. The germline V and J ends were trimmed by 7 bases and 6 bases, with 27 bases remaining between them. CDR3 in amino acids: CASTNGGFPSPSHEKLFF. As DNA, the CDR3 is TGTGCCAGCACAAACGGAGGGTTCCCCTCTCCTTCGCATGAAAAACTGTTTTTT.

This clonotype came up once. V usage is TRBV20-1 and J usage is TRBJ1-1; 8 bases map to TRBD1. CDR3 size: 13 residues. J was trimmed by 0 bases and V by 6 bases; bases with no gene match: 3. Per germline, CDR1 DFQATT and CDR2 SNEGSKA (reference sequence). The CDR3 sequence is CSAWDRMNTEAFF. Here the CDR3 DNA reads TGCAGTGCGTGGGACAGGATGAACACTGAAGCTTTCTTT.